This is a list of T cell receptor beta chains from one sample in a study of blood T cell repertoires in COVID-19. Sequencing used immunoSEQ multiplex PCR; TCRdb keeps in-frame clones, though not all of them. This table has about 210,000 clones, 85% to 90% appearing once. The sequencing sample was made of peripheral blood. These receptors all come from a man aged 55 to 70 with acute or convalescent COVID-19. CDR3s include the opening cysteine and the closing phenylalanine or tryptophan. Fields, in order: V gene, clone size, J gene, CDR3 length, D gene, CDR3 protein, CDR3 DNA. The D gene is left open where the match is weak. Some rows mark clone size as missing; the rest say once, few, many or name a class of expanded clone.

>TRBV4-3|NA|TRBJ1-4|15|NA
CASSQDVSRGEKLFF
TGCGCCAGCAGCCAAGATGTCAGCCGGGGTGAAAAACTGTTTTTT
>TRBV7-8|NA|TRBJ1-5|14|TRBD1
CASSGDRNNQPQHF
TGTGCCAGCAGCGGGGACAGAAACAATCAGCCCCAGCATTTT
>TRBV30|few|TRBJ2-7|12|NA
CAWSTDGGKVCF
TGTGCCTGGAGCACCGATGGGGGGAAGGTGTGCTTC
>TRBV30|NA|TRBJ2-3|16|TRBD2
CAWSRTRRGGTDTQYF
TGTGCCTGGAGTCGGACTAGGCGGGGGGGCACAGATACGCAGTATTTT
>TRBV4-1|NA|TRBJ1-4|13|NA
CASSQDQGEKLFF
TGCGCCAGCAGCCAAGATCAGGGCGAAAAACTGTTTTTT
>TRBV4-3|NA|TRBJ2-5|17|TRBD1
CASSQGSGTGFQETQYF
TGCGCCAGCAGCCAAGGGTCCGGGACAGGGTTCCAAGAGACCCAGTACTTC
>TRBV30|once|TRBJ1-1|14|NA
CAWRGAGGTTEAFF
TGTGCCTGGAGGGGGGCGGGAGGGACCACTGAAGCTTTCTTT
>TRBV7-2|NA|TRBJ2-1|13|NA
CASSLEPLNEQFF
TGTGCCAGCAGCTTAGAACCACTCAATGAGCAGTTCTTC
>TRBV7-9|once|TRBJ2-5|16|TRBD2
CASSPGTIGAQETQYF
TGTGCCAGCAGCCCCGGGACTATCGGGGCGCAAGAGACCCAGTACTTC
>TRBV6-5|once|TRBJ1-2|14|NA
CASSPLVGAAGYTF
TGTGCCAGCAGTCCCCTGGTTGGGGCCGCCGGCTACACCTTC
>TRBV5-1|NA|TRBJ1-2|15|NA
CASSLDGGVNYGYTF
TGCGCCAGCAGCTTGGATGGGGGGGTAAACTATGGCTACACCTTC
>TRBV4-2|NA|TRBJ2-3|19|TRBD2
CASSQDGAGGTLSTDTQYF
TGTGCCAGCAGCCAAGATGGGGCGGGGGGTACCCTTAGCACAGATACGCAGTATTTT
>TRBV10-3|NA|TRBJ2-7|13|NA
CAISEPRVWEQYF
TGTGCCATCAGTGAGCCCAGGGTGTGGGAGCAGTACTTC
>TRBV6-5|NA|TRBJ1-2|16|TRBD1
CASSYLGTGLNYGYTF
TGTGCCAGCAGTTACTTGGGGACAGGCCTTAACTATGGCTACACCTTC
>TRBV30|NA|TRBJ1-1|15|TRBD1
CAWRIQGAMNTEAFF
TGTGCCTGGAGGATTCAGGGGGCTATGAACACTGAAGCTTTCTTT
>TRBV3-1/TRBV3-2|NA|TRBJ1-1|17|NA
CASSQDQGGVVNTEAFF
TGTGCCAGCAGCCAAGATCAGGGAGGAGTGGTGAACACTGAAGCTTTCTTT
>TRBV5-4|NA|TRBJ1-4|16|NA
CASSLGVGATNEKLFF
TGTGCCAGCAGCTTGGGTGTAGGGGCAACTAATGAAAAACTGTTTTTT
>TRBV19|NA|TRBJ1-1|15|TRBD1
CASSILLGQGAEAFF
TGTGCCAGTAGTATCCTCCTCGGACAGGGCGCTGAAGCTTTCTTT
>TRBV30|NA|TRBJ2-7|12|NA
CAWSAQGYEQYF
TGTGCCTGGAGTGCCCAGGGGTACGAGCAGTACTTC
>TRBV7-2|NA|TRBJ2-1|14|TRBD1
CASSLVKGASEQFF
TGTGCCAGCAGCTTAGTTAAGGGGGCTAGTGAGCAGTTCTTC
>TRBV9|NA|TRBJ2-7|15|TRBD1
CASSPTGGSPGEQYF
TGTGCCAGCAGCCCGACAGGGGGCTCTCCGGGCGAGCAGTACTTC
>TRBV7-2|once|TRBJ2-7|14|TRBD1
CASSLAGTVYEQYF
TGTGCCAGCAGCTTAGCAGGGACAGTCTACGAGCAGTACTTC
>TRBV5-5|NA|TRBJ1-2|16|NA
CASSPPSTGPAYGYTF
TGTGCCAGCAGCCCCCCATCCACAGGGCCCGCCTATGGCTACACCTTC
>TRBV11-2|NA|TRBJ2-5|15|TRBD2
CASSLNAGGLETQYF
TGTGCCAGCAGCTTAAACGCGGGGGGGCTGGAGACCCAGTACTTC
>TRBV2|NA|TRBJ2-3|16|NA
CASSLLTGAGTDTQYF
TGTGCCAGCAGTCTTCTCACGGGAGCTGGCACAGATACGCAGTATTTT
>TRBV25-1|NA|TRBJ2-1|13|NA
CASSTTGYNEQFF
TGTGCCAGCAGCACTACAGGGTACAATGAGCAGTTCTTC
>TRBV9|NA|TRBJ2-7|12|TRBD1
CASSTRDSEQYF
TGTGCCAGCAGCACCCGGGACAGCGAGCAGTACTTC
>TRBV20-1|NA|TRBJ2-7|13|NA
CSASGGQAYEQYF
TGCAGTGCTAGTGGGGGGCAGGCCTACGAGCAGTACTTC
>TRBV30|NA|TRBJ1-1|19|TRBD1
CAWSVRQGVGRNYLTEAFF
TGTGCCTGGAGTGTAAGACAGGGGGTCGGTCGGAACTACTTAACTGAAGCTTTCTTT
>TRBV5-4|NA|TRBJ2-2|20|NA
CASSPPDLQRTDSNTGELFF
TGTGCCAGCAGCCCCCCTGACTTACAACGGACAGATTCGAACACCGGGGAGCTGTTTTTT
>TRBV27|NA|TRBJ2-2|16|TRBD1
CASSLWGTGGTGELFF
TGTGCCAGCAGTTTATGGGGGACAGGCGGGACCGGGGAGCTGTTTTTT
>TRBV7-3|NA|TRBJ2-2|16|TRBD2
CASSSSLRGATGELFF
TGTGCCAGCAGCTCCTCTTTGCGGGGGGCCACCGGGGAGCTGTTTTTT
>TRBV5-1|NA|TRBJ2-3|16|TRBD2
CASSVGLAGSTDTQYF
TGCGCCAGCAGCGTGGGACTAGCGGGGTCCACAGATACGCAGTATTTT
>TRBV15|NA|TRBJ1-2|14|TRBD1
CATSGRQGDGGYTF
TGTGCCACCAGCGGCCGACAGGGGGACGGCGGCTACACCTTC
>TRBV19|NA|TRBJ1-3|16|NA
CASSNTHRVPGNTIYF
TGTGCCAGTAGTAATACGCACAGGGTTCCTGGAAACACCATATATTTT
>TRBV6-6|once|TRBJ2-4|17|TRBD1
CASSPGQGIGAKNIQYF
TGTGCCAGCAGTCCGGGACAGGGGATTGGGGCCAAAAACATTCAGTACTTC
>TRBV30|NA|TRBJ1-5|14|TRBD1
CAWSRDRLNQPQHF
TGTGCCTGGAGCCGGGACAGACTTAATCAGCCCCAGCATTTT
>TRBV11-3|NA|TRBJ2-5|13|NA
CASSPGREETQYF
TGTGCCAGCAGCCCCGGCAGGGAAGAGACCCAGTACTTC
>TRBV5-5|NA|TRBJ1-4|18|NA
CASSFRPQGGATNEKLFF
TGTGCCAGCAGCTTTAGGCCGCAAGGAGGGGCAACTAATGAAAAACTGTTTTTT
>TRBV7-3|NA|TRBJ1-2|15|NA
CASSLTSSGGGGYTF
TGTGCCAGCAGCTTAACGTCCTCGGGGGGCGGTGGCTACACCTTC
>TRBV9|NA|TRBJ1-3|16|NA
CASSVASGVSGNTIYF
TGTGCCAGCAGCGTAGCTTCGGGAGTCTCTGGAAACACCATATATTTT
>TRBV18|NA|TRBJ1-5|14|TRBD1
CASSPGQGHQPQHF
TGTGCCAGCTCACCGGGACAGGGTCATCAGCCCCAGCATTTT
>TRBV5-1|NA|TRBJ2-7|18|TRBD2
CASSLASGRGANSYEQYF
TGCGCCAGCAGCTTGGCTTCAGGGCGGGGGGCAAACTCCTACGAGCAGTACTTC
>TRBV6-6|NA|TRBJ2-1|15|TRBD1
CASRPGTGWYNEQFF
TGTGCCAGCAGACCCGGGACAGGGTGGTACAATGAGCAGTTCTTC
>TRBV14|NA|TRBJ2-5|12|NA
CASSQGRETQYF
TGTGCCAGCAGCCAAGGCCGGGAGACCCAGTACTTC
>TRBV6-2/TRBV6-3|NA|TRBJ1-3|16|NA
CASSTPSVPSGNTIYF
TGTGCCAGCAGTACCCCATCGGTACCATCAGGAAACACCATATATTTT
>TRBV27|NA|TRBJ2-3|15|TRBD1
CASSWDRGRTDTQYF
TGTGCCAGCAGTTGGGACAGGGGGCGTACAGATACGCAGTATTTT
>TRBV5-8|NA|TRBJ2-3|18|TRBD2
CASSGGLAGVKRGDTQYF
TGTGCCAGCAGTGGAGGACTAGCGGGGGTCAAACGGGGCGATACGCAGTATTTT
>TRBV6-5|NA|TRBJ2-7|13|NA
CASSPRTTYEQYF
TGTGCCAGCAGTCCGAGGACTACCTACGAGCAGTACTTC
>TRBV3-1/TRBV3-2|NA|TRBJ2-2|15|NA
CASSQERSGTGELFF
TGTGCCAGCAGCCAAGAGAGAAGTGGCACCGGGGAGCTGTTTTTT
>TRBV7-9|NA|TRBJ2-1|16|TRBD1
CASTKRWQGAQDEQFF
TGTGCCAGCACCAAGAGGTGGCAGGGGGCGCAGGATGAGCAGTTCTTC
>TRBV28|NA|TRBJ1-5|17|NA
CASSSPGGLPGNQPQHF
TGTGCCAGCAGTTCCCCTGGAGGCCTCCCGGGCAATCAGCCCCAGCATTTT
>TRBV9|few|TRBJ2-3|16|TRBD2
CASSAERRGGTDTQYF
TGTGCCAGCAGCGCAGAACGACGGGGGGGCACAGATACGCAGTATTTT
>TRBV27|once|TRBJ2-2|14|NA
CASSSRGNTGELFF
TGTGCCAGCAGCAGCAGGGGGAACACCGGGGAGCTGTTTTTT
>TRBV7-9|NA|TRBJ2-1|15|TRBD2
CASSLTLAVYNEQFF
TGTGCCAGCAGCTTAACACTAGCGGTTTACAATGAGCAGTTCTTC